This T cell receptor beta chain was observed in a study of T cell responses to AZD1222 COVID-19 vaccine. This CDR3 spans 14 amino acids. The V end was cut by 3 bases, the J end by 4 bases, with 7 bases between. The germline V gene has CDR1 KGHSH and CDR2 LQKENI. Sequenced by immunoSEQ multiplex PCR; TCRdb stores in-frame clones only, minus some. The table has tens of thousands of clones, just over 85% seen once. The sequence was obtained from an adult who received the AZD1222 COVID-19 vaccine. Sequencing used peripheral blood, obtained 28 days after the second AZD1222 dose. This chain joins TRBV18 and TRBJ2-6; no definite D call. CDR3 sequence (DNA): TGTGCCAGCTCACCGCAACGGGGGGCCAACGTCCTGACTTTC. Protein sequence: CASSPQRGANVLTF.